The TCR beta chain under discussion was sequenced for a study of blood T cell repertoires in COVID-19 (dated by TCRdb to about 2020). General notes on the study: Samples from collaborators originated in the United States, Italy and Spain and spanned both the acute and convalescent phases of COVID-19. Subjects who had been exposed to COVID-19, were actively infected with it, or had recovered from it provided the deeply sampled blood TCRbeta repertoires that made up the dataset. The repertoires were released in a freely available public database meant as a resource for research on the immune response to SARS-CoV-2. The samples were drawn from two sources: the first 160 participants of the ongoing ImmuneRACE study, and 950 to 1,500 subjects contributed by 6 global collaborators. A de-identified subject ID, COVID-19 status, age in years and sex were almost always included in the sample metadata. The material from the prospective study consisted of cDNA or gDNA derived from T cells, B-cell-depleted T cells, or PBMCs. HLA class I and class II types, where available, came from metadata supplied by the sample provider rather than from assay-based typing. Summary of the overall study and its limitations: How much clinical and demographic metadata was included differed by source and by participant, and the metadata was provided uncurated.

V drops 5 bases and J drops 7 bases, leaving 12 bases in between. The CDR3 goes from the cysteine to the phenylalanine over 12 residues. Of the read, only the CDR3 DNA is kept; its 36 bases are in frame from base 1. The germline V gene (reference sequence) specifies LNHDA as CDR1 and SQIVND as CDR2. A word on this clone: Its antigen is currently not known. No much larger clone exists at a distance of one base, and base qualities are not known.

TCRbeta CDR3 regions were amplified from genomic DNA by means of the immunoSEQ Assay, a bias-controlled multiplex PCR. Processing in the source paper ran as follows. Within the assay, amplification of reference gene primers was used to estimate how many nucleated cells each sample contained. To quantify the absolute abundance of each unique TCRbeta CDR3 rearrangement, sequence reads were collapsed and filtered. Productive Simpson clonality was computed per sample as the square root of Simpson's diversity index over productive rearrangements. TCRdb's version of the immuneACCESS table is confined to in-frame rearrangements and falls short of the full clone set. An unresolved V gene accounts for under half of the shortfall where checked; the remainder is of unknown origin. That table supplies the V and J calls and clone size; D and trimming were determined from the DNA. Present in this sample are about 200,000 clones, around 82% of which were seen just once. Clones ranked in the top ten supply 12% of the sample.

Enrolling through a virtual design, the prospective study's participants ranged in age from roughly 18 to 89 years and lived across around 25 United States geographic areas. In the prospective study, participants were assigned to cohorts based on the clinical history participants reported in a screening survey and a study questionnaire. Recovered participants in ImmuneRACE Cohort 3 were defined as having two consecutive negative NP/OP PCR tests, clearance from a healthcare professional, or resolution of symptoms. In the prospective study, whole blood, serum and a nasopharyngeal or oropharyngeal swab were collected from each participant by mobile phlebotomists. Over an approximately 2-month period, participants in the prospective study had the option of providing additional blood draws and questionnaires. Before DNA extraction, blood samples from the prospective study were shipped at room temperature or frozen.

The clonotype comes from a middle-aged man who had recovered from COVID-19. Sequenced sample: PBMCs or T cells enriched from blood (not recorded which). The chain is encoded by TRBV19 joined to TRBJ2-7; TRBD1 is perhaps the D gene, given 6 matching bases. In nucleotide form, the sequence is TGTGCCAGTAGTTTAACAGGGTATGAGCAGTACTTC. Translated, it reads CASSLTGYEQYF.